The rows below give T cell receptor beta chains drawn from one sample of a study of shared clonotypes between healthy human individuals. Profiled with immunoSEQ multiplex PCR; TCRdb holds only in-frame clones, not every one. Of fewer than 400,000 clones in the sample, about 74% were seen once. Sample: memory CD4+ T cells sorted from blood. Receptors originate from a man aged 25 to 40 in good health. CDR3s include the opening cysteine and the closing phenylalanine or tryptophan. The order of the fields is clone size, V gene, D gene, J gene, CDR3 protein, CDR3 DNA. The D gene is left open where the match is weak. Some rows mark clone size as missing; the rest say once, few, many or name a class of expanded clone.

-,TRBV11-3,-,TRBJ2-2,CASSTQGGPAGELFF,TGTGCCAGCAGCACCCAGGGGGGGCCGGCTGGGGAGCTGTTTTTT
-,TRBV27,TRBD1,TRBJ2-1,CASSLYRGSYNEQFF,TGTGCCAGCAGTTTATACAGGGGGTCCTACAATGAGCAGTTCTTC
-,TRBV5-4,-,TRBJ1-1,CASSDQQGTMNTEAFF,TGTGCCAGCAGCGACCAACAGGGAACAATGAACACTGAAGCTTTCTTT
many,TRBV27,-,TRBJ1-3,CASRKTGTAASTGNTIYF,TGTGCCAGCAGAAAGACCGGGACTGCAGCTTCAACTGGAAACACCATATATTTT
few,TRBV5-6,-,TRBJ2-3,CASSPRWSTDTQYF,TGTGCCAGCAGCCCGCGGTGGAGCACAGATACGCAGTATTTT
-,TRBV9,-,TRBJ2-3,CASSAKDRLTYTDTQYF,TGTGCCAGCAGCGCTAAGGACCGCCTTACGTACACAGATACGCAGTATTTT
-,TRBV7-2,-,TRBJ1-1,CASSLWGGIEGTEAFF,TGTGCCAGCAGCTTATGGGGGGGCATAGAGGGTACTGAAGCTTTCTTT
-,TRBV28,-,TRBJ2-3,CASSTSRTTSTDTQYF,TGTGCCAGCAGTACCTCTAGGACAACTAGCACAGATACGCAGTATTTT
-,TRBV10-3,TRBD2,TRBJ2-5,CAIMAASGETQYF,TGTGCCATCATGGCCGCTAGCGGAGAGACCCAGTACTTC
-,TRBV7-9,-,TRBJ2-7,CASSLAGVDYEQYF,TGTGCCAGCAGCTTAGCGGGAGTCGATTACGAGCAGTACTTC
-,TRBV5-1,-,TRBJ2-7,CASSVSGLIEQYF,TGCGCCAGCAGCGTAAGCGGGCTCATCGAGCAGTACTTC
-,TRBV19,-,TRBJ2-1,CASNVGNYNEQFF,TGTGCCAGTAATGTCGGGAACTACAATGAGCAGTTCTTC
once,TRBV30,-,TRBJ1-2,CACTHGQLYGYTF,TGTGCCTGTACCCATGGACAGCTCTATGGCTACACCTTC
-,TRBV19,TRBD1,TRBJ1-1,CASRAGTGGVLTQNTEAFF,TGTGCCAGTAGAGCCGGGACAGGGGGCGTTCTCACCCAGAACACTGAAGCTTTCTTT
-,TRBV27,-,TRBJ2-7,CASSSSDREVEQYF,-
once,TRBV18,-,TRBJ2-1,CASSPREWDREQFF,TGTGCCAGCTCACCCCGGGAGTGGGATCGGGAGCAGTTCTTC
many,TRBV6-1,TRBD1,TRBJ2-3,CASTLDRVSDTQYF,TGTGCCAGCACCTTGGACAGGGTATCAGATACGCAGTATTTT
once,TRBV14,TRBD2,TRBJ2-1,CASSDRLAGDYNEQFF,TGTGCCAGCAGCGACCGGTTAGCGGGGGACTACAATGAGCAGTTCTTC
few,TRBV5-1,TRBD1,TRBJ2-1,CASSLLGTGIPNEQFF,TGCGCCAGCAGCCTCTTGGGGACAGGGATTCCCAATGAGCAGTTCTTC
-,TRBV28,TRBD2,TRBJ2-3,CASQGLAGTDTQYF,TGTGCCAGTCAGGGACTAGCGGGCACAGATACGCAGTATTTT
-,TRBV7-3,-,TRBJ2-5,CASSLVAQETQYF,TGTGCCAGCAGCTTAGTGGCCCAAGAGACCCAGTACTTC
-,TRBV5-1,TRBD1,TRBJ2-1,CASSSGQGAFEQFF,TGCGCCAGCAGCTCCGGACAGGGGGCGTTTGAGCAGTTCTTC
few,TRBV5-8,TRBD2,TRBJ2-1,CASSGGLAGWNEQFF,TGTGCCAGCAGCGGGGGACTAGCGGGATGGAATGAGCAGTTCTTC
-,TRBV2,-,TRBJ2-1,CAAEDTGTQQFF,TGTGCCGCAGAGGATACCGGGACCCAGCAGTTCTTC
-,TRBV6-1,-,TRBJ2-3,CASSAWGGISTDTQYF,TGTGCCAGCAGTGCTTGGGGTGGAATAAGCACAGATACGCAGTATTTT
-,TRBV29-1,TRBD1,TRBJ1-1,CSVTRDRGQAFF,TGCAGCGTCACCCGGGACAGGGGCCAGGCTTTCTTT
-,TRBV9,-,TRBJ2-5,CASSVAGVPKQETQYF,TGTGCCAGCAGCGTAGCAGGGGTCCCTAAACAAGAGACCCAGTACTTC
few,TRBV5-5,-,TRBJ2-6,CASSSNLGNVLTF,TGTGCCAGCAGCTCGAACCTAGGCAACGTCCTGACTTTC
-,TRBV5-4,TRBD1,TRBJ1-1,CASSLGQGDREAFF,TGTGCCAGCAGCTTGGGACAGGGGGACCGTGAAGCTTTCTTT
-,TRBV27,TRBD1,TRBJ2-5,CASNLGTGGETQYF,TGTGCCAGCAATCTTGGGACAGGGGGAGAGACCCAGTACTTC
-,TRBV5-1,-,TRBJ2-4,CASSRSRENIQYF,TGCGCCAGCAGCAGGAGCCGCGAAAACATTCAGTACTTC
few,TRBV4-1,TRBD2,TRBJ2-5,CASSHSGLTQETQYF,TGCGCCAGCAGCCACTCGGGACTAACCCAAGAGACCCAGTACTTC
-,TRBV5-6,TRBD1,TRBJ2-7,CASSLPGTGSLVQYF,TGTGCCAGCAGCTTGCCCGGGACAGGGAGCTTGGTGCAGTACTTC
-,TRBV7-9,-,TRBJ2-1,CASSRQVSEQFF,TGTGCCAGCAGCCGGCAGGTTAGTGAGCAGTTCTTC
-,TRBV7-3,-,TRBJ1-5,CASSRSETLNQPQHF,TGTGCCAGCAGCCGGTCTGAGACGTTAAATCAGCCCCAGCATTTT
-,TRBV5-6,TRBD2,TRBJ2-2,CASSLVVAGSTGELFF,TGTGCCAGCAGCTTGGTGGTAGCGGGAAGCACCGGGGAGCTGTTTTTT
-,TRBV5-1,-,TRBJ2-2,CASSLVPNTGELFF,TGCGCCAGCAGCTTGGTGCCGAACACCGGGGAGCTGTTTTTT
many,TRBV6-6,-,TRBJ1-2,CASTKGREGYTF,TGTGCCAGTACGAAAGGGCGGGAAGGCTACACCTTC
-,TRBV5-4,-,TRBJ2-3,CASSLREQIDTQYF,TGTGCCAGCAGCTTGCGGGAGCAGATAGATACGCAGTATTTT
-,TRBV7-8,-,TRBJ1-3,CASSSRPGGGQPPIYF,TGTGCCAGCAGCTCCCGCCCGGGGGGGGGCCAACCACCCATATATTTT